The 18 T cell receptor beta chains presented below share a single source sample, sequenced in a study of blood T cell repertoires in COVID-19. Measured with immunoSEQ multiplex PCR; TCRdb has only the in-frame clones, and not every one. The data show roughly 200,000 clones, with 81% seen just once and 9.5% to 12% held by the top ten. Sequenced input: peripheral blood. All receptors derive from a woman aged 40 to 55 with COVID-19, enrolled during active disease.

The V and J genes are TRBV4-2 and TRBJ1-3; D perhaps matches TRBD1 (5 bases). The CDR3 spans 15 residues. V was clipped by 3 bases and J by 3 bases, with 12 bases between them. Per the germline V gene, CDR1 is LGHNA and CDR2 is YNFKEQ. The CDR3 DNA reads TGTGCCAGCAGCCAGCATGGGGGAGGTGGAAACACCATATATTTT. This gives the protein CASSQHGGGGNTIYF.

The V call is TRBV4-2, the J call TRBJ1-2; TRBD1 might be the D (6 bases). V shed 1 base and J shed 4 bases, with 13 bases lying between them. This CDR3 spans 15 amino acids. CDR1 is LGHNA and CDR2 is YNFKEQ in the germline V gene. The CDR3 region has the DNA TGTGCCAGCAGCCAAGCCCCCCGGGACACCTATGGCTACACCTTC. Amino acid sequence: CASSQAPRDTYGYTF.

The chain has TRBV7-9 and TRBJ1-1; D is unclear. V was trimmed by 1 base and J by 13 bases, leaving 22 bases between them. Germline values: CDR1 SEHNR, CDR2 FQNEAQ (reference sequence). The CDR3 length is 15 residues. The CDR3: CASSLGLGAQTWVFF. CDR3 nucleotide sequence: TGTGCCAGCAGCTTAGGATTGGGCGCGCAAACTTGGGTTTTCTTT.

The chain uses TRBV5-1 and TRBJ2-1, with unresolved D. The germline V gene encodes CDR1 SGHRS and CDR2 YFSETQ. V was pared by 0 bases and J by 4 bases, with 5 bases between. The CDR3 is made up of 13 amino acids. The DNA of the CDR3 is TGCGCCAGCAGCTTGGATCAGTACAATGAGCAGTTCTTC. It specifies CASSLDQYNEQFF.

This clone was counted once. V usage is TRBV14 and J usage is TRBJ2-1; 9 nucleotides line up with TRBD1. The V segment lost 2 bases and the J segment 0 bases; nucleotides outside the gene matches: 5. The length of the CDR3 is 17 residues. Germline lookup yields CDR1 SGHDN and CDR2 FVKESK. CDR3 in amino acids: CASSQSWTGASYNEQFF. CDR3 sequence (DNA): TGTGCCAGCAGCCAAAGTTGGACAGGGGCCTCCTACAATGAGCAGTTCTTC.

The V and J genes are TRBV24-1 and TRBJ2-2; 10 nucleotides match TRBD1. Germline values: CDR1 KGHDR, CDR2 SFDVKD. J gave up 4 bases and V 7 bases, and 2 bases lay outside the gene matches. This CDR3 has 14 amino acids. This chain's CDR3 is CATRGQGITGELFF. CDR3 DNA: TGTGCCACCAGGGGACAGGGGATCACCGGGGAGCTGTTTTTT.

This chain uses TRBV5-1 with TRBJ2-1; TRBD2 matches at 9 bases. Trimming removed 1 base from V and 3 bases from J; junction bases left unmatched: 5. This CDR3 contains 16 residues. Germline V lookup: CDR1 SGHRS, CDR2 YFSETQ. DNA for the CDR3: TGCGCCAGCAGCTTGAGTTATAGCGGGGGCTACAATGAGCAGTTCTTC. Translating it yields CASSLSYSGGYNEQFF.

The chain links TRBV30 to TRBJ1-1; weak D call: TRBD1 (5 bases). V was cut by 5 bases and J by 5 bases, with 12 bases left in between. The germline CDR1 and CDR2 sequences are GTSNPN and SVGIG (reference sequence). CDR3 length: 12 amino acids. CDR3: CAWAPQDTEAFF. In nucleotides, the CDR3 is TGTGCCTGGGCCCCACAGGATACTGAAGCTTTCTTT. The full variable domain, rest sourced from reference TRBV30 and TRBJ1-1, is SQTIHQWPATLVQPVGSPLSLECTVEGTSNPNLYWYRQAAGRGLQLLFYSVGIGQISSEVPQNLSASRPQDRQFILSSKKLLLSDSGFYLCAWAPQDTEAFFGQGTRLTVV.

The V call is TRBV11-3, the J call TRBJ2-3, with TRBD1 identical over 9 bases. The V segment lost 6 bases and the J segment 3 bases; nucleotides outside the gene matches: 1. The germline V gene encodes CDR1 SGHNT and CDR2 YENEEA. The CDR3 extends over 13 amino acids. In DNA form, the CDR3 reads TGTGCCAGCAGGGACAGGGGTACAGATACGCAGTATTTT. Residues: CASRDRGTDTQYF.

The V gene is TRBV4-2, the J gene TRBJ1-1; weak D call: TRBD1 (5 bases). The CDR3 contains 14 residues. The germline V gene encodes CDR1 LGHNA and CDR2 YNFKEQ. With 1 base removed from V and 4 bases from J, the gap between germline ends came to 10 bases. In DNA, the CDR3 is TGTGCCAGCAGCCAAGGTCAAGGGGCCACTGAAGCTTTCTTT. Translation gives CASSQGQGATEAFF.

In nucleotides, the CDR3 is TGTGCCGGCTCCCAGGCAGGGAACACTGAAGCTTTCTTT. It codes for CAGSQAGNTEAFF. This sequence joins TRBV7-9 and TRBJ1-1; D remains unclear. Germline CDR1 and CDR2: SEHNR and FQNEAQ (reference sequence). Trimming pared 11 bases from V and 1 base from J, leaving 14 bases between. The CDR3 extends over 13 amino acids.

This clone was counted once. V gene TRBV18 combines with J gene TRBJ2-3, with a tentative D call TRBD2 (5 bases). This CDR3 region has 15 residues. Trimming pared 3 bases from V and 4 bases from J, leaving 14 bases between. Germline assignment: CDR1 KGHSH and CDR2 LQKENI. CDR3 residues: CASSPVEGGADTQYF. CDR3 bases: TGTGCCAGCTCACCGGTCGAGGGTGGCGCAGATACGCAGTATTTT.

This chain joins TRBV10-2 and TRBJ1-5; D possibly corresponds to TRBD1 (5 bases). Germline CDR1 and CDR2: WSHSY and SAAADI. The CDR3 has 13 amino acids. With 5 bases removed from V and 4 bases from J, the gap between germline ends came to 9 bases. In nucleotides, the CDR3 is TGCGCCAGCAGTTCCTACAGGAATCAGCCCCAGCATTTT. It yields the protein CASSSYRNQPQHF.

V usage is TRBV6-5 and J usage is TRBJ1-4, with D possibly matching TRBD1 (6 bases). This CDR3 comprises 15 residues. The germline V and J ends were trimmed by 6 bases and 2 bases, with 13 bases remaining between them. Germline CDR1 is MNHEY and CDR2 is SVGAGI. This CDR3 reads CASSREGVTNEKLFF. The CDR3 coding sequence is TGTGCCAGCAGCCGAGAGGGGGTTACTAATGAAAAACTGTTTTTT.

The rearrangement uses TRBV18 and TRBJ1-4; D uncertain. Deletions cut 3 bases from V and 7 bases from J, with 15 bases between. The germline V gene has CDR1 KGHSH and CDR2 LQKENI. The CDR3 contains 15 residues. Written as DNA, the CDR3 is TGTGCCAGCTCACCCATCGAGGGCCATAGTGAAAAACTGTTTTTT. Translated: CASSPIEGHSEKLFF.

The chain has TRBV29-1 and TRBJ2-1; 12 bases match TRBD2. Germline V lookup: CDR1 SQVTM, CDR2 ANQGSEA. The CDR3 contains 12 residues. The V segment lost 8 bases and the J segment 13 bases; nucleotides outside the gene matches: 9. The CDR3 region has the DNA TGCAGCTCTCGAGGGACTAGCGGGCGACAGTTCTTC. It is translated as CSSRGTSGRQFF.

This clone has a single count. The V gene is TRBV4-1, the J gene TRBJ1-1, with TRBD1 identical over 7 bases. The germline V gene encodes CDR1 MGHRA and CDR2 YSYEKL. V gave up 1 base and J gave up 5 bases; unmatched junction bases: 1. This CDR3 region has 13 residues. The CDR3 DNA sequence: TGCGCCAGCAGCCAAGTACAGGGGACTGAAGCTTTCTTT. Its protein is CASSQVQGTEAFF.

This rearrangement joins TRBV28 to TRBJ2-7, with unresolved D. The CDR3 has 14 amino acids. V gave up 5 bases and J gave up 3 bases, with 14 bases separating them. Germline CDR1 is MDHEN and CDR2 is SYDVKM. The CDR3 bases are TGTGCCAGCAGTCTTACACTGACAAACTACGAGCAGTACTTC. Translated, it gives CASSLTLTNYEQYF.